This T cell receptor beta chain was found in a study of blood T cell repertoires in COVID-19. Study in general: Acute and convalescent COVID-19 samples came from the United States, Italy and Spain.

Trimming removed 7 bases at V and 9 bases at J, with 13 bases between. Germline V gives CDR1 WSHSY, CDR2 SAAADI. The CDR3 is made up of 13 amino acids. As originally analysed: Amplified reference gene primers provided the basis for estimating nucleated cell counts. Only in-frame clones appear in the TCRdb table, and some are missing; sequencing was by immunoSEQ multiplex PCR. The V and J calls and clone size are taken from that table; D and trimming were inferred from the DNA. The sample has about 73,000 clones, 75% to 90% seen once; the top ten hold 2.5% to 3%. This receptor was identified in a man older than 75 with active or convalescent COVID-19. Sequencing was done on a sample of peripheral blood. The gene calls are TRBV10-2 and TRBJ1-6; D not certain. The CDR3 is CASKELRSSPLHF. As DNA, the CDR3 is TGCGCCAGCAAGGAGCTGAGGAGTTCACCCCTCCACTTT.